A selection of T cell receptor beta chains follows, all from one sample in a study of vaccination and CD4 T cells after COVID-19. No antigen has been identified for these receptors. MiXCR, applied by TCRdb to the PCR reads, yields one record per CDR3 protein. The sample includes roughly 18,000 distinct CDR3 sequences, 50% to 55% seen only once; the top ten take about 12%. Source material: CD4+ T cells from blood, cultured in vitro. The receptors come from a human donor who had recovered from COVID-19. Both conserved end residues are part of each CDR3. D genes are given only for firm matches. Size is omitted from some rows. Given values are once, few, many or a class for expanded clones.

J gene: TRBJ1-1
CDR3 length: 15
V gene: TRBV11-3
D gene: TRBD1
clone size: -
CDR3 DNA: TGTGCCAGCAGCTTACACCGGGACAGGAACACTGAAGCTTTCTTT
CDR3 protein: CASSLHRDRNTEAFF

J gene: TRBJ1-2
CDR3 length: 12
V gene: TRBV20-1
D gene: -
clone size: -
CDR3 DNA: TGCAGTGCTAGAACCTCGGGGGGGGGCTACACCTTC
CDR3 protein: CSARTSGGGYTF

J gene: TRBJ2-5
CDR3 length: 12
V gene: TRBV18
D gene: -
clone size: -
CDR3 DNA: TGTGCCAGCTCTCGACAGCAAGAGACCCAGTACTTC
CDR3 protein: CASSRQQETQYF

J gene: TRBJ1-2
CDR3 length: 12
V gene: TRBV6-1
D gene: -
clone size: -
CDR3 DNA: TGTGCCAGCAGTGTACCTGGCTATGGCTACACCTTC
CDR3 protein: CASSVPGYGYTF

J gene: TRBJ2-5
CDR3 length: 14
V gene: TRBV2
D gene: TRBD2
clone size: few
CDR3 DNA: TGTGCCAGCAGTGAGGCGGGGGTCCAAGAGACCCAGTACTTC
CDR3 protein: CASSEAGVQETQYF

J gene: TRBJ2-7
CDR3 length: 12
V gene: TRBV20-1
D gene: TRBD2
clone size: few
CDR3 DNA: TGCAGTGCTAGTCCTAGCGGGAGTGTGCAGTACTTC
CDR3 protein: CSASPSGSVQYF

J gene: TRBJ2-1
CDR3 length: 15
V gene: TRBV14
D gene: -
clone size: few
CDR3 DNA: TGTGCCAGCAGCCTCGGCTCCGCCTCCTACAATGAGCAGTTCTTC
CDR3 protein: CASSLGSASYNEQFF

J gene: TRBJ2-7
CDR3 length: 14
V gene: TRBV20-1
D gene: TRBD2
clone size: -
CDR3 DNA: TGCAGTGCCCAGAGTAGCGGGTACCTCTACGAGCAGTACTTC
CDR3 protein: CSAQSSGYLYEQYF

J gene: TRBJ1-1
CDR3 length: 13
V gene: TRBV20-1
D gene: -
clone size: -
CDR3 DNA: TGCAGTGCTTCGAATCAGGGGAACACTGAAGCTTTCTTT
CDR3 protein: CSASNQGNTEAFF

J gene: TRBJ2-7
CDR3 length: 14
V gene: TRBV29-1
D gene: -
clone size: -
CDR3 DNA: TGCAGCGTTTTGGAGGACTCTCGGGTCAACGAGCAGTACTTC
CDR3 protein: CSVLEDSRVNEQYF

J gene: TRBJ1-1
CDR3 length: 15
V gene: TRBV21-1
D gene: -
clone size: -
CDR3 DNA: TGTGCCAGCAGCGTAGGGGGGGGAGTGAACACTGAAGCTTTCTTT
CDR3 protein: CASSVGGGVNTEAFF

J gene: TRBJ1-5
CDR3 length: 15
V gene: TRBV20-1
D gene: -
clone size: few
CDR3 DNA: TGCAGTGCTAGAGATCGTGGAAGGGAAAATCAGCCCCAGCATTTT
CDR3 protein: CSARDRGRENQPQHF

J gene: TRBJ1-1
CDR3 length: 20
V gene: TRBV14
D gene: TRBD1
clone size: -
CDR3 DNA: TGTGCCAGCAGTCAATTACAGGGGAATCACCACGATACCTTGAACACTGAAGCTTTCTTT
CDR3 protein: CASSQLQGNHHDTLNTEAFF

J gene: TRBJ2-1
CDR3 length: 16
V gene: TRBV6-5
D gene: -
clone size: -
CDR3 DNA: TGTGCCAGCAGTTACTCGGGGCGGGGTAGCTACAATGAGCAGTTCTTC
CDR3 protein: CASSYSGRGSYNEQFF

J gene: TRBJ2-5
CDR3 length: 13
V gene: TRBV30
D gene: -
clone size: -
CDR3 DNA: TGTGCCTGGAGTGTCCGCATTCGGGAGACCCAGTACTTC
CDR3 protein: CAWSVRIRETQYF

J gene: TRBJ2-5
CDR3 length: 16
V gene: TRBV12-3/TRBV12-4
D gene: TRBD2
clone size: few
CDR3 DNA: TGTGCCAGCAGTTTAGCAGGGCTAGCGGGAGGGGAGACCCAGTACTTC
CDR3 protein: CASSLAGLAGGETQYF

J gene: TRBJ1-6
CDR3 length: 15
V gene: TRBV6-1
D gene: -
clone size: few
CDR3 DNA: TGTGCCAGCAGTACACTCAGGGCCGGTAATTCACCCCTCCACTTT
CDR3 protein: CASSTLRAGNSPLHF